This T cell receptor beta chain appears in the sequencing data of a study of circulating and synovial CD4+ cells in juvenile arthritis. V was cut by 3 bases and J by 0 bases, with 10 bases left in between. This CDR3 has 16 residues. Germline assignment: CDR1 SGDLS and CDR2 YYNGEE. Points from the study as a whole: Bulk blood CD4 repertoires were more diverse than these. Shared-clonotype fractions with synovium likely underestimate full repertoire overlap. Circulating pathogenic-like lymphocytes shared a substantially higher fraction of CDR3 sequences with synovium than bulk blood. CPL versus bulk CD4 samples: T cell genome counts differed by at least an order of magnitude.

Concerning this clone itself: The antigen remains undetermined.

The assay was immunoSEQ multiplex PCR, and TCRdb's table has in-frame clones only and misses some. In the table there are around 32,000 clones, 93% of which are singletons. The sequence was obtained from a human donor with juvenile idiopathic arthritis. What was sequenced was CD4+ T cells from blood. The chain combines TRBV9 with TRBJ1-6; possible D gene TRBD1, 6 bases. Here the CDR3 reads CASSATGSSYNSPLHF. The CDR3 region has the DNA TGTGCCAGCAGCGCTACAGGGAGCTCCTATAATTCACCCCTCCACTTT.